This T cell receptor beta chain was observed in a study of T cell responses to AZD1222 COVID-19 vaccine. Sequencing used immunoSEQ multiplex PCR; TCRdb keeps in-frame clones, though not all of them. The sample lists 150,000 to 250,000 clones, approximately 90% seen once, with 3.4% in the top ten. Between the trimmed V and J ends, which lost 1 base and 4 bases, there was a span of 11 bases. The CDR3 totals 14 residues. Germline CDR1 SGHTA, CDR2 FQGNSA. Remarks on this clone: Its antigen is unidentified.

General study results and limits: Compared with day 0, the breadth and depth of the Spike-specific TCR repertoire rose significantly after two doses of AZD1222. Nearly half of unique spike-specific TCRs reportedly avoided B.1.351 and B.1.1.7 mutated regions. Just five to seven people given AZD1222 tested seropositive at baseline.

This chain links TRBV7-2 with TRBJ2-7; no clear D gene. The receptor was isolated from an adult who received the AZD1222 COVID-19 vaccine. The sample was peripheral blood, taken 28 days after the second AZD1222 dose. CDR3 sequence: CASSLELVVYEQYF. CDR3 sequence (DNA): TGTGCCAGCAGCTTAGAGCTTGTAGTGTACGAGCAGTACTTC. Looking up the rest from reference TRBV7-2 and TRBJ2-7 gives the full variable domain: GAGVSQSPSNKVTEKGKDVELRCDPISGHTALYWYRQSLGQGLEFLIYFQGNSAPDKSGLPSDRFSAERTGGSVSTLTIQRTQQEDSAVYLCASSLELVVYEQYFGPGTRLTVT.